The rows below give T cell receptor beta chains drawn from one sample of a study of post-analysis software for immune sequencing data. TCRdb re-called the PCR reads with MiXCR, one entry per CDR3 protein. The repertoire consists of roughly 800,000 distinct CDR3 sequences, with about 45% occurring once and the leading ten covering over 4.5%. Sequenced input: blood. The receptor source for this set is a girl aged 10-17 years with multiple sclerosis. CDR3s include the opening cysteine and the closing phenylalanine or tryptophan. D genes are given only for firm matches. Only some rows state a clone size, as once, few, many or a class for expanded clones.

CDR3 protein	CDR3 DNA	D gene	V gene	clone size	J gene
CASKPSGVAYEQYF	TGTGCCAGCAAGCCTAGCGGGGTGGCCTACGAGCAGTACTTC	TRBD2	TRBV27	-	TRBJ2-7
CASSWTGGNSPLHF	TGCGCCAGCAGCTGGACAGGGGGTAATTCACCCCTCCACTTT	TRBD1	TRBV5-1	-	TRBJ1-6
CASSGQGLGWSYEQYF	TGTGCCAGCTCCGGACAGGGTTTGGGTTGGTCCTACGAGCAGTACTTC	TRBD1	TRBV28	-	TRBJ2-7
CASSQWTSLLAKNIQYF	TGTGCCAGCAGCCAATGGACTAGTTTATTAGCCAAAAACATTCAGTACTTC	TRBD2	TRBV4-2	-	TRBJ2-4
CASSYSPNQPQHF	TGTGCCAGCAGTTACTCCCCTAATCAGCCCCAGCATTTT	-	TRBV6-5	few	TRBJ1-5
CSARAPRRTGVISPLHF	TGCAGTGCTAGAGCCCCCCGCCGGACAGGTGTCATTTCACCCCTCCACTTT	TRBD1	TRBV20-1	-	TRBJ1-6
CASSSVSGDKETQYF	TGCGCCAGCAGCTCCGTATCTGGGGACAAAGAGACCCAGTACTTC	-	TRBV5-1	few	TRBJ2-5
CASSLGSGLGEQYF	TGTGCCAGCAGTTTGGGTAGCGGACTAGGGGAGCAGTACTTC	TRBD2	TRBV27	-	TRBJ2-7
CSAHSRDLRAVNEQFF	TGCAGTGCCCATTCCCGGGACCTTCGCGCGGTTAATGAGCAGTTCTTC	-	TRBV20-1	-	TRBJ2-1
CSARKTSGRPDTQYF	TGCAGTGCTAGGAAGACTAGCGGGAGACCAGATACGCAGTATTTT	TRBD2	TRBV20-1	-	TRBJ2-3
CASSRDPPANEQFF	TGCGCCAGCAGCCGGGACCCTCCAGCGAATGAGCAGTTCTTC	-	TRBV10-2	-	TRBJ2-1
CAWGSGNIQYF	TGTGCCTGGGGAAGTGGCAACATTCAGTACTTC	-	TRBV30	-	TRBJ2-4
CSAARDATNEKLFF	TGCAGTGCGGCCAGGGACGCAACTAATGAAAAACTGTTTTTT	-	TRBV20-1	-	TRBJ1-4
CASVSGQVLNYGYTF	TGTGCCAGCGTCTCCGGTCAGGTTTTAAACTATGGCTACACCTTC	-	TRBV2	-	TRBJ1-2
CASKRAGYEQYF	TGTGCCAGCAAACGGGCGGGCTACGAGCAGTACTTC	-	TRBV7-8	few	TRBJ2-7
CSARDRARGHNQPQHF	TGCAGTGCTAGAGATAGGGCCAGGGGGCACAATCAGCCCCAGCATTTT	TRBD1	TRBV20-1	-	TRBJ1-5
CASSQVTGGNTEAFF	TGCGCCAGCAGCCAAGTTACAGGGGGGAACACTGAAGCTTTCTTT	TRBD1	TRBV4-3	few	TRBJ1-1
CSARVPGTGGFQPQHF	TGCAGTGCTAGAGTTCCCGGGACAGGGGGTTTCCAGCCCCAGCATTTT	TRBD1	TRBV20-1	-	TRBJ1-5
CASSTAKFYGYTF	TGTGCCAGCAGTACCGCTAAATTCTATGGCTACACCTTC	-	TRBV6-5	-	TRBJ1-2
CASSPLDSKFVYEQYF	TGTGCCAGCAGCCCCCTAGACAGTAAATTTGTCTACGAGCAGTACTTC	-	TRBV6-5	-	TRBJ2-7
CASCPRALYLNEQFF	TGTGCCAGCTGCCCCCGGGCCTTGTACCTCAATGAGCAGTTCTTC	-	TRBV6-2/TRBV6-3	-	TRBJ2-1
CSARDWSIRDTQYF	TGCAGTGCTAGAGATTGGAGTATACGGGATACGCAGTATTTT	-	TRBV20-1	-	TRBJ2-3